This TCR beta chain was sequenced during a study of beta chain features in type 1 diabetes. Germline CDR1 reads SGHTA; CDR2 reads FQGTGA. There are 13 residues in the CDR3. V shed 3 bases and J shed 2 bases, with 6 bases lying between them. The study reverse transcribed the entire isolated RNA, so it sequenced expressed TCRB transcripts. The data were produced by immunoSEQ multiplex PCR, yet TCRdb's version contains in-frame clones alone and is incomplete. Of some 220,000 clones listed, under 13% are singletons. V gene TRBV7-3 combines with J gene TRBJ2-3; D call uncertain. The sequenced sample was central memory CD4+ T cells from blood. The clonotype originates from a man aged 18 to 35 in good health. The CDR3 protein is CASSLSYTDTQYF. The DNA of the CDR3 is TGTGCCAGCAGCTTGTCTTACACAGATACGCAGTATTTT.